The T cell receptor beta chain under discussion was sequenced for a study of technical replicates of blood from a few donors. Trimming left V 2 bases short and J 5 bases short, with 14 bases between. The CDR3 length is 15 residues. The germline gives CDR1 SGHTA, CDR2 FQGTGA. Here immunoSEQ multiplex PCR was the method, and the copy in TCRdb shows in-frame clones only, minus some. Counted here are over 70,000 clones, about 96% occurring once; the ten biggest clones make up around 0.22%. This sequence was found in a human donor in good health. The chain recombines TRBV7-3 with TRBJ2-3; D possibly corresponds to TRBD1 (6 bases). Specimen: T cells isolated from PBMCs. The CDR3 region is CASSLYETGEDTQYF. The CDR3 DNA is TGTGCCAGCAGCTTATACGAGACAGGCGAAGATACGCAGTATTTT.